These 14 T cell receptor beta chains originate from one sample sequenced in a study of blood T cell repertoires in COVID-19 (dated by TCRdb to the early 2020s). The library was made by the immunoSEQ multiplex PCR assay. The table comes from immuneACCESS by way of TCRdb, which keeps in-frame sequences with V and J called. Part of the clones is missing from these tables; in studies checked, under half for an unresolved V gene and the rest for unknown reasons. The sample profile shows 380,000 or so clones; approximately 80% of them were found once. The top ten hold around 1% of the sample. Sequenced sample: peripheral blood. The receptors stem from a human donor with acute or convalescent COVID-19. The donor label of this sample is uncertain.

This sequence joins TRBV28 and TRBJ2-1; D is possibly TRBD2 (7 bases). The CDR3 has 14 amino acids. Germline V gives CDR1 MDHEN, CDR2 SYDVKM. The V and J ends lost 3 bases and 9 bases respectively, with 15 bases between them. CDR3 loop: CASSLGGRYSEQFF. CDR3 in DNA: TGTGCCAGCAGTTTGGGGGGGCGTTATAGTGAGCAGTTCTTC.

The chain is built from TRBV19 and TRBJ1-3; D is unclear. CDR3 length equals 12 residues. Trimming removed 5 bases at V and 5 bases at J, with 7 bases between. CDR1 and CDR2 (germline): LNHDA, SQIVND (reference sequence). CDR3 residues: CASSSSRNTIYF. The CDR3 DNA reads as TGTGCCAGTAGTTCATCAAGAAACACCATATATTTT.

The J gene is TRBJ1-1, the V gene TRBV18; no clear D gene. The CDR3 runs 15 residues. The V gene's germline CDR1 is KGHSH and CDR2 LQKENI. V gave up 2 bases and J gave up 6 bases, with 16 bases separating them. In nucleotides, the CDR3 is TGTGCCAGCTCACCAACGGCAGGAACTAGGGCTGAAGCTTTCTTT. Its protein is CASSPTAGTRAEAFF. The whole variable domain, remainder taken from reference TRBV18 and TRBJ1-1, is NAGVMQNPRHLVRRRGQEARLRCSPMKGHSHVYWYRQLPEEGLKFMVYLQKENIIDESGMPKERFSAEFPKEGPSILRIQQVVRGDSAAYFCASSPTAGTRAEAFFGQGTRLTVV.

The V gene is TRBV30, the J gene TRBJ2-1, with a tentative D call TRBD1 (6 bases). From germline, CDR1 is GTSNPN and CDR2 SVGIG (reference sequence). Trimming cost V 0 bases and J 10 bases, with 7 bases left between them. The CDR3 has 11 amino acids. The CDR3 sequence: CAWSVGTEQFF. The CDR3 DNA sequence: TGTGCCTGGAGTGTAGGGACAGAGCAGTTCTTC.

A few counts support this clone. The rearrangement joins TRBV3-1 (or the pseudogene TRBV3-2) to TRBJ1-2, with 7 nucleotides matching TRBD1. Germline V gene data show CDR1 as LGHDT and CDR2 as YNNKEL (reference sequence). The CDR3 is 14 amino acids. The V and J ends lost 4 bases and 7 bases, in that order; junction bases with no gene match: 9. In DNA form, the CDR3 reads TGTGCCAGCAGCCTCGACAACAGGGGCGGTGGCTACACCTTC. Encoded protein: CASSLDNRGGGYTF.

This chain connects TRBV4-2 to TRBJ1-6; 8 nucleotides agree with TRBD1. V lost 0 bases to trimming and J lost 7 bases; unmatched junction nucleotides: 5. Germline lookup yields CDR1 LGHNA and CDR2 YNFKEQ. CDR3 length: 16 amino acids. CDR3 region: CASSQDPAGGNSPLHF. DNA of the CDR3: TGTGCCAGCAGCCAAGATCCCGCAGGGGGCAATTCACCCCTCCACTTT.

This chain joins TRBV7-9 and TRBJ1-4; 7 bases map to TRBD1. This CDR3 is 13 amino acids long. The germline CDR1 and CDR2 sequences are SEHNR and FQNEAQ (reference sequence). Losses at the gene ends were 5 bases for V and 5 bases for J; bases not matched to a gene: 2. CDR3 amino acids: CASSRDSNEKLFF. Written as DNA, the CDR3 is TGTGCCAGCAGCCGGGACAGCAATGAAAAACTGTTTTTT.

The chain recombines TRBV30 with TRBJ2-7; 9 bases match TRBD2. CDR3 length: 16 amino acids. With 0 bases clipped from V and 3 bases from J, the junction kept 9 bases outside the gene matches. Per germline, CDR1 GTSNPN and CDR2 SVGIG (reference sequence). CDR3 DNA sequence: TGTGCCTGGAGTGTACCGGGCGGGAGGGCTGGCTACGAGCAGTACTTC. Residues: CAWSVPGGRAGYEQYF.

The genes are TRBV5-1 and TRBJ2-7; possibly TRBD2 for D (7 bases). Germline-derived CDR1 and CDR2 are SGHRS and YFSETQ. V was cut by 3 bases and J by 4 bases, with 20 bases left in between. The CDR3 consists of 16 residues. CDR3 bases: TGCGCCAGCAGCTGGGACCGCGGGGGCCAGAGGTACGAGCAGTACTTC. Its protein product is CASSWDRGGQRYEQYF.

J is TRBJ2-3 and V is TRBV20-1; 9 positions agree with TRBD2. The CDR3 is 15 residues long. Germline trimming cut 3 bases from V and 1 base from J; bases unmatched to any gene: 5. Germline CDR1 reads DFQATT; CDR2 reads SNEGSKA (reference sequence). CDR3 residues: CSASDRLAGTDTQYF. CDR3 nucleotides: TGCAGTGCTAGTGACAGACTAGCGGGCACAGATACGCAGTATTTT.

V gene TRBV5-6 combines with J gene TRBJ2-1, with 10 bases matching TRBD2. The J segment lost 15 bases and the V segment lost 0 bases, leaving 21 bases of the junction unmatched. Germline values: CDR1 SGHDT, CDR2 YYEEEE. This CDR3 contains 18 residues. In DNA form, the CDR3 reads TGTGCCAGCAGCTTGGATGGTTTAGCGGGAGGCCCTCGGGCGGTGTCGTTCTTC. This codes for CASSLDGLAGGPRAVSFF.

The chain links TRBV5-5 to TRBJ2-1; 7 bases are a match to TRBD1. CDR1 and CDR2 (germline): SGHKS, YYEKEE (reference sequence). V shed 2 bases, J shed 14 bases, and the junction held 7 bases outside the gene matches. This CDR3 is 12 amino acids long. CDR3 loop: CASSFSRQGEFF. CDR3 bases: TGTGCCAGCAGCTTTAGTCGGCAGGGGGAGTTCTTC.

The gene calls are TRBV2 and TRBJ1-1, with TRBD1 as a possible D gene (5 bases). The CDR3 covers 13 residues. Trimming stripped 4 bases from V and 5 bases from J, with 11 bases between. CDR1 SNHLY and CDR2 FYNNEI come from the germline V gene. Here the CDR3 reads CASSGGGRTEAFF. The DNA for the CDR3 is TGTGCCAGCAGTGGCGGGGGTAGGACTGAAGCTTTCTTT.

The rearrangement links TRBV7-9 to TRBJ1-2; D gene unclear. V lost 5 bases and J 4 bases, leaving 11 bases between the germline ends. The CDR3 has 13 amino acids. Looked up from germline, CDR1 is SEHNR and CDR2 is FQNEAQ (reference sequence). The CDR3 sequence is CASSPGFFYGYTF. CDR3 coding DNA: TGTGCCAGCAGCCCGGGATTTTTCTATGGCTACACCTTC.